Given below is one TCR beta chain in context. No antigen is known for it. Base-call qualities are not available, and no considerably larger clone is one nucleotide away. The sample is drawn from a study of graft-versus-host responses after intestinal transplantation (dated by TCRdb to the early 2020s). About the full investigation: The transplants that recipients received were multivisceral, liver-intestinal, or isolated intestinal. Anti-thymocyte globulin induction was given to all recipients, followed by maintenance tacrolimus and steroids for two to four years. Bulk TCR-beta CDR3 sequencing was used to track graft-versus-host and host-versus-graft alloreactive T cell clones in the graft, circulation and bone marrow after intestinal transplantation. To identify alloreactive clones, pre-transplant mixed lymphocyte reaction products were sequenced and compared with unstimulated pre-transplant donor and recipient T cells. The cohort enrolled 20 to 30 intestinal transplant recipients including one retransplant, and a few patients lacking pretransplant specimens were excluded. Donor T cell macrochimerism was defined as a peak of at least 4% donor T cells among recipient peripheral blood mononuclear cells. Rather than being sequenced by the commercial service, samples from a few later patients were sequenced in-house on an Illumina MiSeq and processed with MiXCR.

The method behind the library was the immunoSEQ multiplex PCR assay. In most patients, genomic DNA was isolated using the Qiagen DNeasy Blood and Tissue Kit and sent frozen to Adaptive Biotechnologies for TCR sequencing. High-throughput TCR-beta CDR3 sequencing of genomic DNA from most patients was performed by Adaptive Biotechnologies. Per the original workflow: Adaptive's ImmunoSEQ software supplied the TCR sequencing data for around 19 patients, while MiXCR and VDJtools were used to process three other patients. To correct CD4 versus CD8 sorting errors, sequences present in both subsets at a frequency ratio below 5:1 were removed. CDR3 nucleotide sequences shared between donor and recipient were removed because their origin could not be assigned. To be classed as alloreactive, a clone needed at least 2-fold expansion over unstimulated cells and a minimum CFSE-low frequency of 0.002% (template counts) or 0.001% (read counts). Mappable clones were those detected in sequenced pre-transplant spleen, lymph node, or MLR CFSE-low populations of the donor or recipient. The cumulative frequency of alloreactive clones was calculated as a percentage of all sequences, weighted by copy number. In its TCRdb copy, this immuneACCESS table keeps in-frame sequences only and misses some clones. Where compared with another copy, unresolved V genes explain less than half of these, and the others have no known cause. V and J calls plus clone size are reproduced from that table; the DNA served to infer D and trimming. The sample yields tens of thousands of clones; roughly 96% were counted once. The ten top clones hold less than 0.25% of the sample.

The time point label, as the study defines it: cells obtained before transplantation from donor or recipient. CD3+CD4+ and CD3+CD8+ populations were FACS-sorted from unstimulated pre-transplant donor and recipient cells taken from spleen or lymph nodes. The research as a whole found: Conclusions were limited by the relatively low number and heterogeneity of intestinal transplant patients. GvH clones were found in recipient bone marrow, and some of the GvH clones appeared earlier in ileal mucosa or blood, which is consistent with an intestinal mucosal origin. In patients with donor T cell macrochimerism, the allografts had high GvH to HvG T cell clonal ratios. Early after transplant, declines in HvG clones were associated with peak levels of circulating GvH clones.

The receptor was derived from a human donor who was the organ donor for an intestinal transplant. Sequenced material: unstimulated CD8+ T cells sorted from spleen or lymph node cells, taken before transplant.

The sequenced DNA is TGTGCCAGTACTTCGCCGGGACGTCAAGAGACCCAGTACTTC. The encoded protein is CASTSPGRQETQYF. The rearrangement combines TRBV19 with TRBJ2-5; the D gene could be TRBD1 or TRBD2, each one agreeing over 5 bases. The CDR3 contains 14 residues, cysteine and phenylalanine counted. This entry keeps only the CDR3 DNA: 42 bases, framed from base 1. The germline V gene (reference sequence) yields LNHDA for CDR1 and SQIVND for CDR2. V was cut back by 7 bases and J by 2 bases, leaving a gap of 14 bases between them. Supplemented by the reference TRBV19 and TRBJ2-5 proteins around the CDR3, the complete variable domain is DGGITQSPKYLFRKEGQNVTLSCEQNLNHDAMYWYRQDPGQGLRLIYYSQIVNDFQKGDIAEGYSVSREKKESFPLTVTSAQKNPTAFYLCASTSPGRQETQYFGPGTRLLVL.